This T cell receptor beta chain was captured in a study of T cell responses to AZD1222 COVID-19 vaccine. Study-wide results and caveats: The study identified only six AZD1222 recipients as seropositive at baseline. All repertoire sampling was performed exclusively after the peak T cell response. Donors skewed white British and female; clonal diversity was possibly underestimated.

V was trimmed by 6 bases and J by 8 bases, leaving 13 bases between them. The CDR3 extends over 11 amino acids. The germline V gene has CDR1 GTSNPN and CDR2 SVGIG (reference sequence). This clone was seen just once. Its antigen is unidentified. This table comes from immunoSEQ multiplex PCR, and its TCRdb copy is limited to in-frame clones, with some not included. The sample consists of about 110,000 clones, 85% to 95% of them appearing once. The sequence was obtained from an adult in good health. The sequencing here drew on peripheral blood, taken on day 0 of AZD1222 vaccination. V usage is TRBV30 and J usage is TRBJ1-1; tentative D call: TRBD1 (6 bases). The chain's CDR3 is CACRGAREAFF. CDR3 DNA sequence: TGTGCCTGTCGGGGGGCTAGAGAAGCTTTCTTT.